This T cell receptor (beta chain) was documented in a study of lymphopenia after photon versus proton radiotherapy. General study points: Larger post-nadir TCR diversity loss correlated inversely with survival in deceased patients. Oligoclonal CD8+ Temra expansion after nadir drove photon patients' diversity drop. Only patients who died were analyzed for survival; proton advantage is unproven. Proton therapy kept repertoires fairly stable, unlike photons, which gained effector/memory cells.

The CDR3 contains 14 residues. Germline trimming cut 4 bases from V and 7 bases from J; bases unmatched to any gene: 10. Germline CDR1 SGHRS, CDR2 YFSETQ. With regard to this clone: What it recognizes is unknown.

Clones were read by immunoSEQ multiplex PCR, and TCRdb kept only the in-frame ones, dropping some. The profile shows roughly 42,000 clones, 85% of them singletons. V usage is TRBV5-1 and J usage is TRBJ1-1; 7 positions match TRBD1. The TCR originated in a man between 40 and 49 years old with gastric cancer. The source material was peripheral blood, sampled from a patient treated with photon-based radiotherapy. Here the CDR3 DNA reads TGCGCCAGCAGCCTGGGACGTCAGGGGGGTGAAGCTTTCTTT. This sequence encodes CASSLGRQGGEAFF.